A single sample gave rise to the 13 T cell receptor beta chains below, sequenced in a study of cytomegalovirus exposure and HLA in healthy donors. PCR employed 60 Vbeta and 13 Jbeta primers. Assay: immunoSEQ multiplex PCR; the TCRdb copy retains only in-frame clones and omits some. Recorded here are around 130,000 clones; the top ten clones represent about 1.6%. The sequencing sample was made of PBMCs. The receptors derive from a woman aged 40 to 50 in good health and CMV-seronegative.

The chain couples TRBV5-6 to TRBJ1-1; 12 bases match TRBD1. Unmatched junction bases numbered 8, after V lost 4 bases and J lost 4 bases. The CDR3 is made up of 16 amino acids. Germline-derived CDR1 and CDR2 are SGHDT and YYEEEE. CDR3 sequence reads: CASSRGTGGAGTEAFF. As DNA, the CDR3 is TGTGCCAGCAGCAGGGGGACAGGGGGCGCCGGCACTGAAGCTTTCTTT. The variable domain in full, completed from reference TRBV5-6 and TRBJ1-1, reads DAGVTQSPTHLIKTRGQQVTLRCSPKSGHDTVSWYQQALGQGPQFIFQYYEEEERQRGNFPDRFSGHQFPNYSSELNVNALLLGDSALYLCASSRGTGGAGTEAFFGQGTRLTVV.

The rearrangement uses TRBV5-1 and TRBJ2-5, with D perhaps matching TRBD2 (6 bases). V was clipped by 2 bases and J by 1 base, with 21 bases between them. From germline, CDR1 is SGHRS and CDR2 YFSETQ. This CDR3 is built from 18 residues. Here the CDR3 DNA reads TGCGCCAGCAGCTTAATTAGACCCGGGACTCCCGTCCAAGAGACCCAGTACTTC. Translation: CASSLIRPGTPVQETQYF.

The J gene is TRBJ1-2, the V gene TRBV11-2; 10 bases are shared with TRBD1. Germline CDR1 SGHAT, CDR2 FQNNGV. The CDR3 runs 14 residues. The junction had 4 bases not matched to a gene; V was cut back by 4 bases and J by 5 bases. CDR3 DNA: TGTGCCAGCAGCTCCGGGACAGGGGATTATGGCTACACCTTC. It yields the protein CASSSGTGDYGYTF.

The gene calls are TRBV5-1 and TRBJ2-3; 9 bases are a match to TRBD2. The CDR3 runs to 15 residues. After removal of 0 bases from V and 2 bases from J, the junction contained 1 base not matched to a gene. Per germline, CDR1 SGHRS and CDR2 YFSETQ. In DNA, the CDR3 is TGCGCCAGCAGCTTGGTAGCGGGGGTCACAGATACGCAGTATTTT. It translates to CASSLVAGVTDTQYF.

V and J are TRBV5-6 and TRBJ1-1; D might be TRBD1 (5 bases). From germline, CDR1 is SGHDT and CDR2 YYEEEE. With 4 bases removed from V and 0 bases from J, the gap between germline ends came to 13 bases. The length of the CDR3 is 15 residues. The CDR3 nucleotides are TGTGCCAGCAGCCGGGGGAAGGAGTTGAACACTGAAGCTTTCTTT. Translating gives CASSRGKELNTEAFF.

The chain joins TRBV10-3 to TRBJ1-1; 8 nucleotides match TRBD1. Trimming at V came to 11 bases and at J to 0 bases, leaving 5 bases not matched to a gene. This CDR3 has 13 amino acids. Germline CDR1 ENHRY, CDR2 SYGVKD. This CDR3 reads CAHQGAVNTEAFF. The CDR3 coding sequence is TGTGCCCACCAGGGGGCGGTGAACACTGAAGCTTTCTTT.

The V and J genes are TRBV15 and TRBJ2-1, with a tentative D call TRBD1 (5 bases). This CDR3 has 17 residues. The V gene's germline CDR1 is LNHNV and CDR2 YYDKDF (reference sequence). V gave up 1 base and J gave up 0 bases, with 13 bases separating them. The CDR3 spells CATSRGAGPSSYNEQFF. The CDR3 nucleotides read TGTGCCACCAGCAGAGGGGCAGGGCCTAGCTCCTACAATGAGCAGTTCTTC.

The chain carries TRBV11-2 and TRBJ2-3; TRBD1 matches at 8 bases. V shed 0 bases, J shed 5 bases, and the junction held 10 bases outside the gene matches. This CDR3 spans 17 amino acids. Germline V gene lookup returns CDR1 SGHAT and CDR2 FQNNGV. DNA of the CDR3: TGTGCCAGCAGCTTAGAATCGGGCAGGGGGCGGAAAGATACGCAGTATTTT. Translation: CASSLESGRGRKDTQYF.

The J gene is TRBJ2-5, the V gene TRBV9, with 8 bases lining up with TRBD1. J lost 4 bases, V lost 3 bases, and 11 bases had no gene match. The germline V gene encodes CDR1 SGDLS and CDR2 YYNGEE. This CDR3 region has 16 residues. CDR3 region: CASSADPDRGRETQYF. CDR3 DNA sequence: TGTGCCAGCAGCGCGGACCCCGACAGGGGCCGAGAGACCCAGTACTTC.

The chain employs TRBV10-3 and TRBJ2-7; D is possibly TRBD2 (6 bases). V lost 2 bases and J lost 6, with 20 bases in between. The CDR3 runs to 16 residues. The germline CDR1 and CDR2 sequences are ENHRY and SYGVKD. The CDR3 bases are TGTGCCATCAGTGAGCGGGGGTCAGGGCTAGGTCGCGAGCAGTACTTC. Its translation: CAISERGSGLGREQYF.

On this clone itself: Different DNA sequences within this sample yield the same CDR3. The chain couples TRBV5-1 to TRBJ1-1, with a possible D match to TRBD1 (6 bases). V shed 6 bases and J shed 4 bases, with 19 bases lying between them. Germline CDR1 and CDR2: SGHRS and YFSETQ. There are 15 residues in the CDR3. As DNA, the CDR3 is TGCGCCAGCAAGGTCGATAGTGACAGGACCACTGAAGCTTTCTTT. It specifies CASKVDSDRTTEAFF.

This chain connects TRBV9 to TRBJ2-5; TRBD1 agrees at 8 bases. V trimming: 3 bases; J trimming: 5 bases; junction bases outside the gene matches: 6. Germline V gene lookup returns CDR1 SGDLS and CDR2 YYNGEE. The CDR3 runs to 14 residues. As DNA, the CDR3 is TGTGCCAGCAGCGCCGGACAGGGTCAGGAGACCCAGTACTTC. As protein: CASSAGQGQETQYF.

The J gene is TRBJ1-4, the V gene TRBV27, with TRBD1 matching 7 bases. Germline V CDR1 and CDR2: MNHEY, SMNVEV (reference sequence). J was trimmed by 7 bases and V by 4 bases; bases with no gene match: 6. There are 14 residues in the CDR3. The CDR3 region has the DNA TGTGCCAGCAGTTCGAGGACAGGACGTGAAAAACTGTTTTTT. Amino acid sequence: CASSSRTGREKLFF.